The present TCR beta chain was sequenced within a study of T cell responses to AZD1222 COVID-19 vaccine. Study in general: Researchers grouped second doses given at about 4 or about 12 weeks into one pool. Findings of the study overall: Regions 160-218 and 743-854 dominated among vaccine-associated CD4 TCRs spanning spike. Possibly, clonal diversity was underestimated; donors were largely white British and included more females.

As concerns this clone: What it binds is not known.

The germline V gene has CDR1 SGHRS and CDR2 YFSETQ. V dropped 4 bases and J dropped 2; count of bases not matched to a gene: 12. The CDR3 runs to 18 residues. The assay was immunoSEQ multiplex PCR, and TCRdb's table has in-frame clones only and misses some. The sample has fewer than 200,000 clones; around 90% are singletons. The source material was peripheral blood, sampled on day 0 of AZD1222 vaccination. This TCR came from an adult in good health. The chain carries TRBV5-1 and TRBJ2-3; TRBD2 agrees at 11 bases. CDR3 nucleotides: TGCGCCAGCAGCCCTACCCCCCTAGCGGGGGGCGTCACAGATACGCAGTATTTT. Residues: CASSPTPLAGGVTDTQYF.